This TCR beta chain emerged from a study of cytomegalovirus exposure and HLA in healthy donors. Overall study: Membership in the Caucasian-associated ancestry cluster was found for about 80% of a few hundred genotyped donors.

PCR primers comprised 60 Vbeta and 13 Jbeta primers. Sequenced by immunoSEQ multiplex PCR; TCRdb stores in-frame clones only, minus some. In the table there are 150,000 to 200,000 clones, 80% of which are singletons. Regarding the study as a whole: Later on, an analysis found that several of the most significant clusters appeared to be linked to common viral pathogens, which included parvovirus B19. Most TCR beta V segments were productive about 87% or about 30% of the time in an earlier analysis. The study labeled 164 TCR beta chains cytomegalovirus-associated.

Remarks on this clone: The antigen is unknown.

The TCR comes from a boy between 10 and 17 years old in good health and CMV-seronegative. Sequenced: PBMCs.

This chain's CDR3 is CASSQDGLAGGRNIQYF. CDR3 nucleotides: TGCGCCAGCAGCCAAGACGGACTAGCGGGAGGCCGAAACATTCAGTACTTC. This sequence joins TRBV4-3 and TRBJ2-4; 14 nucleotides align to TRBD2. Losses at the gene ends were 0 bases for V and 6 bases for J; bases not matched to a gene: 4. Germline CDR1 and CDR2: LGHNA and YSLEER. The CDR3 runs 17 residues.